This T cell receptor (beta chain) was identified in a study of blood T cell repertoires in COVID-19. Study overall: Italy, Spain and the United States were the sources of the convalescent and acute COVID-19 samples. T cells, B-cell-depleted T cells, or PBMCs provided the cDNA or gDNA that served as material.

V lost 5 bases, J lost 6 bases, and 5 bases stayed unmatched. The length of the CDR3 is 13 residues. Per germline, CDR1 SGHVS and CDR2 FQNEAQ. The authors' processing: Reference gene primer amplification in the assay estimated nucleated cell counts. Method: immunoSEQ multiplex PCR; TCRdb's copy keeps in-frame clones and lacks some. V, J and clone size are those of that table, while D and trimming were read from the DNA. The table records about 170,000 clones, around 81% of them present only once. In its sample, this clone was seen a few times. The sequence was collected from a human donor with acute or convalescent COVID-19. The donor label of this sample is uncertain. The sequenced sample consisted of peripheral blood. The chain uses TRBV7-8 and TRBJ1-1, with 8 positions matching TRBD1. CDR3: CASSAQGDAEAFF. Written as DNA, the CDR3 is TGTGCCAGCAGCGCACAGGGGGACGCTGAAGCTTTCTTT.